The entry below describes one T cell receptor (beta chain). Its specificity is unknown. The germline CDR1 and CDR2 sequences are MDHEN and SYDVKM. CDR3 length: 14 amino acids. V was shortened by 6 bases and J by 7 bases, with 16 bases between the two germline ends. Unique molecular identifiers were incorporated when the TCRbeta library was constructed. Via MiXCR, TCRdb re-called the PCR reads, giving one row per CDR3 protein. The sample lists around 200,000 distinct CDR3 sequences, roughly 18% occurring once. These data originate in a study of T-cell reconstitution after alpha-beta-depleted transplantation in children. Study outcomes and limitations: Newly produced T cells mostly accounted for T-cell counts and diversity one year post-transplant. For some patients, TCRbeta diversity was high at day 60 because of recipient T cells and thymic progenitors that survived.

This TCR was sampled from a male patient aged 2-9 years who had a stem cell transplant for acute lymphoblastic leukemia, so the T cells may come from the graft donor. The genes are TRBV28 and TRBJ1-3; possibly TRBD1 for D (6 bases). This material consisted of PBMCs, mostly from graft donor cells, taken 360 days after TCRalphabeta/CD19-depleted stem cell transplant. The CDR3 bases are TGTGCCAGCAGGACACAGGGATCTCTGAACACCATATATTTT. Its protein is CASRTQGSLNTIYF.